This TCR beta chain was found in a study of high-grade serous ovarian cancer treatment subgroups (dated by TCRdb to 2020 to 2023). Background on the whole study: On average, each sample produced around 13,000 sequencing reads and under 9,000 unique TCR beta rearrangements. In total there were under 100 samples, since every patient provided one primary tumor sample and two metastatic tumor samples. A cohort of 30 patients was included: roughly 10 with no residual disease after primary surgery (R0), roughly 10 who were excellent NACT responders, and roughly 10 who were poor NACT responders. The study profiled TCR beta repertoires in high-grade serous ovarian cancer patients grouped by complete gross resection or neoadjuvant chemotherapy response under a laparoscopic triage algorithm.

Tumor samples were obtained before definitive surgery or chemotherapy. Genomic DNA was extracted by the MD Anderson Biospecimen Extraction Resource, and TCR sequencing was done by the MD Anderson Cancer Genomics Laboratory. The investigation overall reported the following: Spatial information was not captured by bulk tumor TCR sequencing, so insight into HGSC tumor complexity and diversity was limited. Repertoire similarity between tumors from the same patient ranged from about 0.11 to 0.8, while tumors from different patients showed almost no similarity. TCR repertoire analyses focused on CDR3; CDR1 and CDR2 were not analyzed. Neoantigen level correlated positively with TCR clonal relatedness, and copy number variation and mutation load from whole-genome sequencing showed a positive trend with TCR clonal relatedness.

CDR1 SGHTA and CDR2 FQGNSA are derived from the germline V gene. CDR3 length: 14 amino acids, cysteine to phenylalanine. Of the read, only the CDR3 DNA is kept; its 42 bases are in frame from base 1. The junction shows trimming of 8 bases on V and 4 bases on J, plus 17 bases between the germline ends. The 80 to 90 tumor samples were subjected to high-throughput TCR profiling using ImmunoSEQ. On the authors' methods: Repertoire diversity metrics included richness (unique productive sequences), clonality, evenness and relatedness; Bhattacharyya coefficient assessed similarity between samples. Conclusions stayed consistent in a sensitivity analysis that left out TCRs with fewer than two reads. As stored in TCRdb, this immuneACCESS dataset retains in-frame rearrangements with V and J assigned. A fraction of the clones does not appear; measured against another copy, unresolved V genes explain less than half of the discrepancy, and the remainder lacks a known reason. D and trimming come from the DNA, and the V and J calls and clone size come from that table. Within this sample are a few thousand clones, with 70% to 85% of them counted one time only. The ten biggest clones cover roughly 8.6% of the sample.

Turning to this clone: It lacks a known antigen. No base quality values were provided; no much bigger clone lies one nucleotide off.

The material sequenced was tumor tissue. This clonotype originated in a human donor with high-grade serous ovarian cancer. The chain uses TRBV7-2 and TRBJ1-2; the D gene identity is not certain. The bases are TGTGCCAGCGCATTTAACCCCGGGAGCTATGGCTACACCTTC. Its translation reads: CASAFNPGSYGYTF.